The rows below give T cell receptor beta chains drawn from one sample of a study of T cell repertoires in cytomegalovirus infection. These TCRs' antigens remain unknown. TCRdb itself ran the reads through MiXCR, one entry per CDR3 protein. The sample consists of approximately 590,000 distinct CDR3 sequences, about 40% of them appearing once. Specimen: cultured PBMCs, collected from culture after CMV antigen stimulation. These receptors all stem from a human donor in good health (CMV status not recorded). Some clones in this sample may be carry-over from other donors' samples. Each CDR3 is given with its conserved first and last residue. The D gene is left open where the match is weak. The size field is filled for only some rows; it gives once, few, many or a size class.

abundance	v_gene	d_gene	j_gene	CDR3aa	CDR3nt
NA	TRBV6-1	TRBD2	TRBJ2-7	CASSRPRLASSYEQYF	TGTGCCAGCAGCCGCCCCCGACTAGCGAGCTCCTACGAGCAGTACTTC
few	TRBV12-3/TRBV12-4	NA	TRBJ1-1	CASGGAVTEAFF	TGTGCCTCCGGGGGGGCTGTCACTGAAGCTTTCTTT
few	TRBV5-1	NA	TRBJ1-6	CASSLAGTPNLALHF	TGCGCCAGCAGCCTTGCCGGGACACCCAATTTGGCCCTCCACTTT
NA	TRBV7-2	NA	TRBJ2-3	CASSPRVGGPDTQYF	TGTGCCAGCAGCCCCCGGGTGGGAGGCCCAGATACGCAGTATTTT
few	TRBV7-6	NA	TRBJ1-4	CASSPKGRGVFEKLFF	TGTGCCAGCAGCCCAAAGGGAAGGGGGGTTTTTGAAAAACTGTTTTTT
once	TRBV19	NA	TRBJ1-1	CASSTRLKLLLGEAFF	TGTGCCAGTAGTACCCGCCTCAAGTTGCTGCTTGGTGAAGCTTTCTTT
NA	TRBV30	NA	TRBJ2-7	CAWSVDGGGSGYEQYF	TGTGCCTGGAGTGTAGATGGAGGCGGGTCCGGGTACGAGCAGTACTTC
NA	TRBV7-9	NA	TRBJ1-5	CASSKQGWPQHF	TGTGCCAGCAGCAAACAGGGTTGGCCCCAGCATTTT
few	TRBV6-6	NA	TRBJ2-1	CASSYVGVPVEQFF	TGTGCCAGCAGCTACGTCGGGGTCCCTGTAGAGCAGTTCTTC
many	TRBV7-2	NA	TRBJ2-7	CASSPQYF	TGTGCCAGCAGCCCGCAGTACTTC
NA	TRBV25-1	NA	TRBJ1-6	CASSEPRQGWNSPLHF	TGTGCCAGCAGTGAACCCCGCCAAGGGTGGAATTCACCCCTCCACTTT
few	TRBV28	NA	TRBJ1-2	CASSLGRRSYGYTF	TGTGCCAGCAGTTTAGGACGTCGAAGTTATGGCTACACCTTC
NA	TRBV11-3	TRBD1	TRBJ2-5	CASSSTQGADETQYF	TGTGCCAGCAGCTCTACACAGGGGGCCGACGAGACCCAGTACTTC
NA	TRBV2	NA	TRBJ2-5	CASRGTVGETQYF	TGTGCCAGCAGGGGGACTGTCGGGGAGACCCAGTACTTC
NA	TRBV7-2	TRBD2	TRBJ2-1	CASSLALSGGWDEQFF	TGTGCCAGCAGCTTAGCGCTTAGCGGGGGGTGGGATGAGCAGTTCTTC
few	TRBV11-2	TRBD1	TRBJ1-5	CASSLNRDRGNQPQHF	TGTGCCAGCAGCTTAAACCGTGACAGGGGCAATCAGCCCCAGCATTTT
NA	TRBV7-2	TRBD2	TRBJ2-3	CTSSRASGGSTDTQYF	TGTACCAGCAGCAGAGCTAGCGGGGGAAGCACAGATACGCAGTATTTT
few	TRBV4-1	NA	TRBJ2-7	CASSLGPGPQVDEQYF	TGCGCCAGCAGCCTCGGACCTGGACCACAGGTGGACGAGCAGTACTTC
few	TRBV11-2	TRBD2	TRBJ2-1	CASRQLAGFNEQFF	TGTGCCAGCAGACAACTAGCGGGCTTTAATGAGCAGTTCTTC
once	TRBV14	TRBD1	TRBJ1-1	CASSQQNRGEAFF	TGTGCCAGCAGCCAACAAAACAGGGGCGAAGCTTTCTTT
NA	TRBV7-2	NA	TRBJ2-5	CASRLQYQETQYF	TGTGCCAGCCGCCTTCAGTACCAAGAGACCCAGTACTTC
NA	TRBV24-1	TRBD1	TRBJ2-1	CATSDFGTGDNEQFF	TGTGCCACCAGTGATTTTGGGACAGGGGACAATGAGCAGTTCTTC
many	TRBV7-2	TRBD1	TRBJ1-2	CASSLAGATGSYGYTF	TGTGCCAGCAGCTTAGCGGGAGCGACAGGGAGCTATGGCTACACCTTC